This T cell receptor (beta chain) was sequenced during a study of neoadjuvant anti-PD-1 for oral cavity cancer. At the level of the study: Nivolumab at 3 mg/kg was mostly given biweekly, three to four doses, pre-surgery.

Concerning this clone itself: As yet, its antigen is unknown.

The CDR3 covers 12 residues. The V end was cut by 6 bases, the J end by 5 bases, with 10 bases between. Germline V gene data show CDR1 as LNHDA and CDR2 as SQIVND (reference sequence). The study's findings and limits: Higher pretreatment blood Treg/Th17 ratios correlated with higher pretreatment blood and lower post-treatment tumor TCRbeta clonality. Each response group had just a few patients in TCR analyses.

The table came from immunoSEQ multiplex PCR; TCRdb's copy has only in-frame clones and leaves some out. The sample lists over 10,000 clones, around 69% occurring once. The sequenced sample was PBMCs, obtained before nivolumab (anti-PD-1) treatment. V gene TRBV19 combines with J gene TRBJ1-1, with D unresolved. This clonotype originated in a person aged 35-79 years with oral cavity squamous cell carcinoma. The CDR3 sequence is CASSTPWTEAFF. CDR3 nucleotides: TGTGCCAGTAGCACCCCGTGGACTGAAGCTTTCTTT.